This T cell receptor beta chain emerged from a study of blood T cell repertoires in COVID-19 (dated by TCRdb to about 2020). About the investigation overall: The collaborator samples originated in the United States, Italy and Spain and spanned the acute and convalescent phases of COVID-19. The samples were drawn from the first 160 participants of the ongoing ImmuneRACE study and from 1,254 subjects provided by 6 global collaborators. The repertoires were released in a freely available public database meant as a resource for research on the immune response to SARS-CoV-2. Sample metadata almost always included a de-identified subject ID, COVID-19 status, age in years and sex. The material from the prospective study consisted of cDNA or gDNA derived from T cells, B-cell-depleted T cells, or PBMCs. The dataset comprised deeply sampled blood TCRbeta repertoires from subjects exposed to, actively infected with, or recovered from COVID-19. Where available, HLA class I and class II types were obtained from metadata supplied by the sample provider rather than from assay-based typing.

CDR1 and CDR2 were assigned from the germline V gene (reference sequence) as SEHNR and FQNEAQ. The CDR3 measures 13 amino acids from cysteine to phenylalanine. Solely the CDR3 DNA is kept, with 39 bases framed from the first base. At the junction V is shortened by 5 bases and J by 5 bases, with 11 bases in between. Participants in the prospective study were aged about 18 to 90 years, lived in some 24 United States geographic areas, and enrolled through a virtual design. In the prospective study, cohorts were assigned on the basis of participant-reported clinical history obtained from a screening survey and a study questionnaire. Recovered participants in ImmuneRACE Cohort 3 were defined by two consecutive negative NP/OP PCR tests, clearance by a healthcare professional, or resolution of symptoms. Each participant in the prospective study had whole blood, serum and a nasopharyngeal or oropharyngeal swab collected by mobile phlebotomists. Additional blood draws and questionnaires over an approximately two-month period could optionally be provided by prospective study participants. Before DNA extraction, prospective study blood samples were shipped either frozen or at room temperature.

Concerning this clone: Its antigen remains unidentified. No base-level quality is on record; no much larger clone is a single base apart.

Overall results and qualifications from the work: Clinical and demographic metadata were provided uncurated, with the amount varying by source and participant.

The immunoSEQ Assay, a bias-controlled multiplex PCR, was used to amplify TCRbeta CDR3 regions from genomic DNA. Per the source publication's procedure: Nucleated cell counts per sample were estimated from amplification of reference gene primers within the assay. Sequence reads were collapsed and filtered to measure the absolute abundance of every unique TCRbeta CDR3 rearrangement. For each sample, productive Simpson clonality was calculated as the square root of Simpson's diversity index across productive rearrangements. TCRdb obtained this table from immuneACCESS and retained in-frame rearrangements with V and J assigned. These tables miss some clones; where compared with another copy, unresolved V genes account for less than half of the shortfall, and the remainder is unexplained. The V and J calls and the clone size are those of that table, but D and trimming were determined from the DNA. In this sample the table shows roughly 250,000 clones, more than 75% of which occur a single time. The top ten constitute about 1.6% of the sample.

This clonotype was sampled from a woman aged 50 to 65 who had recovered from COVID-19. The rearrangement combines TRBV7-9 with TRBJ2-3, with a weak D call of TRBD2 (6 bases match). The source material was PBMCs or T cells enriched from blood (not recorded which). CDR3 reads: CASSPPGEDTQYF. In nucleotide form, the sequence is TGTGCCAGCAGCCCCCCGGGGGAAGATACGCAGTATTTT.